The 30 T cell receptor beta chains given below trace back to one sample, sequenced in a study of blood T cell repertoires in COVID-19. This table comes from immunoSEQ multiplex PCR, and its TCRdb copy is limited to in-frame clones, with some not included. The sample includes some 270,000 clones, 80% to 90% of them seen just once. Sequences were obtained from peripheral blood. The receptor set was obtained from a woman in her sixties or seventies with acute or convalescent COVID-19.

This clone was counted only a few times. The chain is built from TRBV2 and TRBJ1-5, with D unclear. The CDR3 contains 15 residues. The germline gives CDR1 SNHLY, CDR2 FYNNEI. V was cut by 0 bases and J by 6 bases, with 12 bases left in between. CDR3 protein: CASSEAQAGRQPQHF. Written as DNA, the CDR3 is TGTGCCAGCAGTGAAGCTCAGGCAGGTCGTCAGCCCCAGCATTTT.

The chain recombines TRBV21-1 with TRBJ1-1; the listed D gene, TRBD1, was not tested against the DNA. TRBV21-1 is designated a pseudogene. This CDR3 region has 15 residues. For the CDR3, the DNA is TGTGCCAGCAGCTGGGACAGGCCCCAAGCCACTGAAGCTTTCTTT. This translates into CASSWDRPQATEAFF.

In nucleotides, the CDR3 is TGTGCCAGCAGCCACCGCAGGGGGGCGGGCGTGGGCAGGGCCAGGTCGTCGGGAGAGACCCAGTACTTC. Translating it yields CASSHRRGAGVGRARSSGETQYF. The rearrangement uses TRBV3-1 (or the pseudogene TRBV3-2) and TRBJ2-5, with a weak D call TRBD1 (7 bases). V was clipped by 3 bases and J by 4 bases, with 39 bases between them. The CDR3 is made up of 23 amino acids. CDR1 is LGHDT, CDR2 YNNKEL, per germline (reference sequence).

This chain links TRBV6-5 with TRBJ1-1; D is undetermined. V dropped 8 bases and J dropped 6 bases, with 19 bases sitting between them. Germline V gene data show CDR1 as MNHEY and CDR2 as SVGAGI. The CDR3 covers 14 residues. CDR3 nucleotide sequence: TGTGCCAGCTCATCAACCTCTGGGAGCGCTGAAGCTTTCTTT. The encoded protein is CASSSTSGSAEAFF.

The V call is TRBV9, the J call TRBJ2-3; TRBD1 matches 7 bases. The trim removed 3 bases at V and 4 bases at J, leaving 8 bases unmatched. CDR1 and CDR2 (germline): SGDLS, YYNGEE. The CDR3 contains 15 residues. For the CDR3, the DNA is TGTGCCAGCAGCGCAAAGACAGGGCTTTCAGATACGCAGTATTTT. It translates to CASSAKTGLSDTQYF.

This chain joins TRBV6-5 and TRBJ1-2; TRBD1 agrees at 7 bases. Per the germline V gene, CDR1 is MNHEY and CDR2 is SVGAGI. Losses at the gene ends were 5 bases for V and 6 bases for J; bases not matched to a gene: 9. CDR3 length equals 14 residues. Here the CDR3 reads CASSPGRDRDGYTF. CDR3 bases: TGTGCCAGCAGTCCCGGCCGGGACAGAGATGGCTACACCTTC.

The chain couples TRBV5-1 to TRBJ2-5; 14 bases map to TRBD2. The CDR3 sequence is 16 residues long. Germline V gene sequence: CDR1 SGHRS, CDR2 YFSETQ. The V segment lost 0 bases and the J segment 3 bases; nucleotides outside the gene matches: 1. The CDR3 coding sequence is TGCGCCAGCAGCTTGGGGACTAGCGGGGGGAAAGAGACCCAGTACTTC. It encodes CASSLGTSGGKETQYF.

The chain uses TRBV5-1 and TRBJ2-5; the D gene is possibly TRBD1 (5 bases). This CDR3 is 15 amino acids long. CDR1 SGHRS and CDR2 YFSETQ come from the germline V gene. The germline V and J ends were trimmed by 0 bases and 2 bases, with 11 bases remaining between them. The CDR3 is CASSLAPGPQETQYF. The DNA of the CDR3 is TGCGCCAGCAGCTTGGCCCCAGGGCCTCAAGAGACCCAGTACTTC.

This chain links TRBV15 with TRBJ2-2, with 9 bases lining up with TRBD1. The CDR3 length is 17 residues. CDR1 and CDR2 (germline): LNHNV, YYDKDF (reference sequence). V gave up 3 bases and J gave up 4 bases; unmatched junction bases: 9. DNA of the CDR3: TGTGCCACCAGCAGGGGAACAGGGGGCCAGGGCACCGGGGAGCTGTTTTTT. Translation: CATSRGTGGQGTGELFF.

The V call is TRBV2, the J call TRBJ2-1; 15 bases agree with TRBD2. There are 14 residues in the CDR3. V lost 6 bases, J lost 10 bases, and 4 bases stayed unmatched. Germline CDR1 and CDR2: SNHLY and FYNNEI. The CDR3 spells CASRAGLAGGEQFF. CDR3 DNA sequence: TGTGCCAGCAGGGCAGGACTAGCGGGGGGGGAGCAGTTCTTC.

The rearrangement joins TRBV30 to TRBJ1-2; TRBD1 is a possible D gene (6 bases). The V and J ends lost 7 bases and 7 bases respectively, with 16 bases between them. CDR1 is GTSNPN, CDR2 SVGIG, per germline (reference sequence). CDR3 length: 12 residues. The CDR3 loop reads CAFNPGASGYTF. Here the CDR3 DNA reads TGTGCCTTCAACCCAGGGGCTTCTGGCTACACCTTC.

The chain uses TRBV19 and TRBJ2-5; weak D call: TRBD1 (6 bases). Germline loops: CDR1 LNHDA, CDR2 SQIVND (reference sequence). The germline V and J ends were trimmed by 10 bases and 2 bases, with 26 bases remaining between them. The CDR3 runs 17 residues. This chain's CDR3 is CAITARGRAADQETQYF. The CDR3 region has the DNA TGTGCCATTACCGCCAGGGGAAGGGCAGCTGATCAAGAGACCCAGTACTTC.

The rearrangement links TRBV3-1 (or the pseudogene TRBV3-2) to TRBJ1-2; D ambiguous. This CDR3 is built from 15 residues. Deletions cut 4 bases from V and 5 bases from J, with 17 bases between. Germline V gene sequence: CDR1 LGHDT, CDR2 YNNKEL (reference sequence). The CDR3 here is CASSPERALSYGYTF. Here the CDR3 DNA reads TGTGCCAGCAGCCCAGAGAGGGCCTTGAGTTATGGCTACACCTTC.

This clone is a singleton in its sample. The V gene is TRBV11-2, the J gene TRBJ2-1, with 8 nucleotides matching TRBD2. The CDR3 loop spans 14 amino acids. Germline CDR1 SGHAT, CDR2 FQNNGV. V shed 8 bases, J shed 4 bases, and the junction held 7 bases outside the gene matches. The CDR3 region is CASANGGAYNEQFF. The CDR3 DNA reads TGTGCCAGCGCCAACGGGGGGGCTTACAATGAGCAGTTCTTC.

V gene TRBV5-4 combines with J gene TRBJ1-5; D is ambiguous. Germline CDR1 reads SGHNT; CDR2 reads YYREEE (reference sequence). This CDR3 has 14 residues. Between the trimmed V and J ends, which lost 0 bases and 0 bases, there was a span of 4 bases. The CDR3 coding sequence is TGTGCCAGCAGCTTGGGGCCTAGCAATCAGCCCCAGCATTTT. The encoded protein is CASSLGPSNQPQHF.

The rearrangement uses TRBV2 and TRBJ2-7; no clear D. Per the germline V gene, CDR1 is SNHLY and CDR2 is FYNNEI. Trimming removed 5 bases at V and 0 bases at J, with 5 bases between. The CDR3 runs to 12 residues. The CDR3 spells CASSPLSYEQYF. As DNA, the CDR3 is TGTGCCAGCAGTCCCCTCTCCTACGAGCAGTACTTC.

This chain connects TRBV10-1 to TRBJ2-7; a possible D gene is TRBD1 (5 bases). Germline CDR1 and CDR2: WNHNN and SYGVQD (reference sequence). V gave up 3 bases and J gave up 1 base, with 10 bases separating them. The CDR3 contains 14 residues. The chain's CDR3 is CASSDGDSSYEQYF. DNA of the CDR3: TGCGCCAGCAGTGACGGTGACAGTTCCTACGAGCAGTACTTC.

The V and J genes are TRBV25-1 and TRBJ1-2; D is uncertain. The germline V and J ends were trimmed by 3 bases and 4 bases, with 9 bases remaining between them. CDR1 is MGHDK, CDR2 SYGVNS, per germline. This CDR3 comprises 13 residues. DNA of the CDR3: TGTGCCAGCAGTGACTCGGGTGCCTATGGCTACACCTTC. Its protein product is CASSDSGAYGYTF.

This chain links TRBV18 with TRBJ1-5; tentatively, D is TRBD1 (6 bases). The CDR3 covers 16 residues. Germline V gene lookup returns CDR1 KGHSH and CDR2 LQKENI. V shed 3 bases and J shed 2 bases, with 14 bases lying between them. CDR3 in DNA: TGTGCCAGCTCACCCCTAGTCAGGGGCGGCAATCAGCCCCAGCATTTT. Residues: CASSPLVRGGNQPQHF.

This chain's CDR3 is CASSRTGGNEKLFF. The CDR3 DNA follows: TGTGCCAGTAGCCGAACAGGTGGCAATGAAAAACTGTTTTTT. J is TRBJ1-4 and V is TRBV19, with D perhaps TRBD1 (5 bases). CDR3 length equals 14 residues. V lost 6 bases and J 5 bases, leaving 13 bases between the germline ends. The germline V gene has CDR1 LNHDA and CDR2 SQIVND (reference sequence).

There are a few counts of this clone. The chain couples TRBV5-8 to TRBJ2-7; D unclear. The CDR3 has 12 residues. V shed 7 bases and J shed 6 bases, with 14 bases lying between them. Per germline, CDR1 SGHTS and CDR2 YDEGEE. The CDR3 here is CASRWLAGEQYF. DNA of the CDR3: TGTGCCAGCCGTTGGTTGGCTGGCGAGCAGTACTTC.

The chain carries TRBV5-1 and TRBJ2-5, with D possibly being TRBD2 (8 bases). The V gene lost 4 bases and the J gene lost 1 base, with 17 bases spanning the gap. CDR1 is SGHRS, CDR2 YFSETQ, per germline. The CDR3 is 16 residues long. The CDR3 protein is CASSPGGGGPQETQYF. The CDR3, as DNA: TGCGCCAGCAGCCCGGGAGGGGGCGGGCCCCAAGAGACCCAGTACTTC.

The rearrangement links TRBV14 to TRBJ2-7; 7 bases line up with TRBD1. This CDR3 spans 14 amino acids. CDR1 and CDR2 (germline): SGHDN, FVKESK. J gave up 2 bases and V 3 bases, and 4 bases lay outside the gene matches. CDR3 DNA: TGTGCCAGCAGCCAGCCCGGGACAGCCTACGAGCAGTACTTC. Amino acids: CASSQPGTAYEQYF.

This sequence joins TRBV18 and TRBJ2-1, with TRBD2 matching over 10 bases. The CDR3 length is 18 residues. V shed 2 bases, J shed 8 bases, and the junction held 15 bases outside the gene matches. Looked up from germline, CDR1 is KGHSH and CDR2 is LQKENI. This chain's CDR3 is CASSPGVGGAGGMDEQFF. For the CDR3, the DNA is TGTGCCAGCTCACCAGGAGTCGGAGGAGCGGGGGGGATGGATGAGCAGTTCTTC.

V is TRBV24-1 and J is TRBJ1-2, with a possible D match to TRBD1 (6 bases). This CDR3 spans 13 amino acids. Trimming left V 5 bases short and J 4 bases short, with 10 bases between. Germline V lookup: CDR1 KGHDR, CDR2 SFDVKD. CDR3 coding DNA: TGTGCCACCAGTGTTGCACAGGGCTATGGCTACACCTTC. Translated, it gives CATSVAQGYGYTF.

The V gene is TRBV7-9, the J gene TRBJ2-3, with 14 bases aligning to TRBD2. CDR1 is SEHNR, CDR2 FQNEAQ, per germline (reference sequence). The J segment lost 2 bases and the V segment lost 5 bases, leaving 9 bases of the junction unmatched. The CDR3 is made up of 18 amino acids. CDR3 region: CASSPARTSGGTTDTQYF. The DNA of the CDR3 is TGTGCCAGCAGCCCCGCCCGGACTAGCGGGGGGACCACAGATACGCAGTATTTT.

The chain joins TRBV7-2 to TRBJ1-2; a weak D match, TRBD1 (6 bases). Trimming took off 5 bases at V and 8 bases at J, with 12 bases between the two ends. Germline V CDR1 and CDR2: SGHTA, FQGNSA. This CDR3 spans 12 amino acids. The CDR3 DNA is TGTGCCAGCAGCAAGCAGGGGCAGGGCTACACCTTC. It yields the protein CASSKQGQGYTF. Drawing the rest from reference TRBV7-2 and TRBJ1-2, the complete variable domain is GAGVSQSPSNKVTEKGKDVELRCDPISGHTALYWYRQSLGQGLEFLIYFQGNSAPDKSGLPSDRFSAERTGGSVSTLTIQRTQQEDSAVYLCASSKQGQGYTFGSGTRLTVV.

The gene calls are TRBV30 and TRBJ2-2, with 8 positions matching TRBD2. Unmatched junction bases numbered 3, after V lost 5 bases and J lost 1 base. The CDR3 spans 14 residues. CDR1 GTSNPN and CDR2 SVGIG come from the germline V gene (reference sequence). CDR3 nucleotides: TGTGCCTGGGCTAGCGGGTTGAACACCGGGGAGCTGTTTTTT. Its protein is CAWASGLNTGELFF.

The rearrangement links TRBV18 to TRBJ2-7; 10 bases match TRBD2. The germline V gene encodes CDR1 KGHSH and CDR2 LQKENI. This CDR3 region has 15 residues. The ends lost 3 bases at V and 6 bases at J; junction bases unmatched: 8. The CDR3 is CASSPTASGGLEQYF. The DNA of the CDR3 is TGTGCCAGCTCACCTACCGCTAGCGGGGGCCTCGAGCAGTACTTC.

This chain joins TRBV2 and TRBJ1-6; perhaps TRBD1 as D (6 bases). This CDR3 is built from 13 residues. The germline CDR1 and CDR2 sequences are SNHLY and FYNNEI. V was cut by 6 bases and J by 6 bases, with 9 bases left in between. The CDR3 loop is CASRGQLNSPLHF. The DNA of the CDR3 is TGTGCCAGCAGGGGACAACTTAATTCACCCCTCCACTTT.